This passage covers 25 T cell receptor beta chains from one sample sequenced in a study of tumor and adjacent non-tumor tissue in lung cancer. RNA was extracted from bulk tissue without any cell sorting. A modified ARM-PCR protocol with three rounds of nested PCR amplified TCRbeta. MiXCR, applied by TCRdb to the multiplex PCR reads, yields one record per CDR3 protein. The table lists about 110,000 distinct CDR3 sequences, around 80% of them singletons. The sample was lung tumor tissue. The receptor set was obtained from a woman aged 60 to 75 with non-small cell lung cancer.

V is TRBV12-3 or TRBV12-4 and J is TRBJ2-5; possible D gene TRBD2, 5 bases. This CDR3 has 17 amino acids. This CDR3 is CASFIRTGWELQETQYF. CDR3 in DNA: TGTGCTAGCTTCATAAGGACTGGCTGGGAGCTACAAGAGACCCAGTACTTC.

Concerning this clonotype itself: This sequence may be a read error, since a much larger clone differs from it by one base. The chain carries TRBV6-2 or TRBV6-3 and TRBJ1-2; tentative D call: TRBD1 (5 bases). This CDR3 comprises 15 residues. The germline CDR1 and CDR2 sequences are MNHEY and SVGEGT. The CDR3 coding sequence is TGTGCCAGCAGTCCCCCTGGACATCGGAACTATGGCTGCACCTTC. Its protein is CASSPPGHRNYGCTF.

J is TRBJ2-2 and V is TRBV6-2 or TRBV6-3; 7 nucleotides agree with TRBD1. Trimming at V came to 6 bases and at J to 9 bases, leaving 13 bases not matched to a gene. Germline CDR1 MNHEY, CDR2 SVGEGT. The CDR3 consists of 15 residues. The CDR3 is CASRGDRDGSWELFF. The CDR3 DNA follows: TGTGCCAGCAGGGGCGACAGGGACGGTTCCTGGGAGCTGTTTTTT.

Of note for this clonotype: This may come from a read error, since a much larger clone is one base off. The gene calls are TRBV20-1 and TRBJ2-4; D remains ambiguous. The CDR3 consists of 13 residues. Trimming removed 7 bases at V and 3 bases at J, with 13 bases between. Germline CDR1 DFQATT, CDR2 SNEGSKA (reference sequence). The CDR3 loop reads CSVSGNNKNIQYF. CDR3 DNA sequence: TGCAGTGTTAGTGGGAATAACAAAAACATTCAGTACTTC.

Of note for this clonotype: A much more abundant neighbour one base away suggests this may be a read error. The chain uses TRBV20-1 and TRBJ2-2; the D is unclear. The CDR3 has 13 residues. Germline V gene lookup returns CDR1 DFQATT and CDR2 SNEGSKA (reference sequence). This CDR3 reads CNASRADTGELFF. The CDR3 DNA reads TGCAATGCTAGTCGTGCGGACACCGGGGAGCTGTTTTTT.

With respect to this clonotype: A much more abundant neighbour one base away suggests this may be a read error. This chain links TRBV28 with TRBJ2-5; D possibly corresponds to TRBD1 (6 bases). Deletions cut 10 bases from V and 2 bases from J, with 17 bases between. From germline, CDR1 is MDHEN and CDR2 SYDVKM. This CDR3 comprises 14 residues. This CDR3 reads CAIMVWGRQETQYF. CDR3 bases: TGTGCCATCATGGTCTGGGGGCGTCAAGAGACCCAGTACTTC.

On this clonotype itself: At one boundary the junction diverges from the germline segment, which might be a read error. V gene TRBV6-2 or TRBV6-3 combines with J gene TRBJ2-2; tentatively, D is TRBD2 (5 bases). This CDR3 spans 17 amino acids. Germline lookup yields CDR1 MNHEY and CDR2 SVGEGT. CDR3 protein: CASSPDSPRANTGELLF. The CDR3, as DNA: TGTGCCAGCAGCCCAGACTCCCCGAGGGCGAACACCGGGGAGCTGTTATTT.

The chain joins TRBV20-1 to TRBJ2-7; weak D call: TRBD2 (6 bases). The CDR3 extends over 14 amino acids. V was trimmed by 6 bases and J by 4 bases, leaving 19 bases between them. CDR1 is DFQATT, CDR2 SNEGSKA, per germline (reference sequence). The CDR3 sequence: CSASLTGVRYEQYF. Written as DNA, the CDR3 is TGCAGTGCATCCCTAACGGGAGTAAGATACGAGCAGTACTTC.

With respect to this clonotype: This may be a read error, as it is one base from a much larger clone. The chain has TRBV4-3 and TRBJ2-7, with D tentatively TRBD1 (6 bases). The CDR3 contains 12 residues. CDR1 and CDR2 from the germline V gene are LGHNA and YSLEER. CDR3 residues: CATWDKSYEHYF. In DNA form, the CDR3 reads TGCGCCACCTGGGACAAATCCTACGAGCACTACTTC.

As regards this clonotype: The junction differs from germline at one of its ends, possibly a read error. The chain combines TRBV12-3 or TRBV12-4 with TRBJ1-2; D is ambiguous. This CDR3 comprises 16 residues. The CDR3 here is CASSLGRQANIYGYTF. CDR3 DNA sequence: TGTGCCAGCAGTTTGGGCAGACAAGCAAACATCTATGGTTACACCTTC.

A note on this clonotype: Given a much more abundant clone one base away, this may be a read error. This chain uses TRBV20-1 with TRBJ1-1; D uncertain. The CDR3 length is 12 residues. Trimming took 5 bases from V and 10 from J, leaving 17 bases between them. Germline CDR1 DFQATT, CDR2 SNEGSKA (reference sequence). In DNA, the CDR3 is TGCAGTGCTTATGACTGCGGTACGCGAGCTTTCTTT. It specifies CSAYDCGTRAFF.

Comment on this clonotype: A clone one base away is much larger, so this may be a read error. The V and J genes are TRBV29-1 and TRBJ2-1, with D possibly matching TRBD1 (6 bases). In germline, CDR1 is SQVTM, CDR2 ANQGSEA. The CDR3 runs to 12 residues. V lost 6 bases to trimming and J lost 9 bases, with 15 bases between them. The CDR3 here is CSVRDMASEQFF. The CDR3 DNA reads as TGCAGCGTCCGGGACATGGCGAGTGAGCAGTTCTTC.

The chain links TRBV6-5 to TRBJ2-5, with D maybe TRBD2 (5 bases). V lost 7 bases and J lost 4, with 16 bases in between. The CDR3 has 14 residues. The V gene's germline CDR1 is MNHEY and CDR2 SVGAGI. The CDR3 sequence: CASNLTKTIETQYF. The DNA for the CDR3 is TGTGCCAGCAATTTAACCAAGACTATAGAGACCCAGTACTTC.

The chain recombines TRBV28 with TRBJ1-4; TRBD1 matches 8 bases. V lost 7 bases, J lost 6 bases, and 7 bases stayed unmatched. The CDR3 spans 14 residues. Germline values: CDR1 MDHEN, CDR2 SYDVKM. The CDR3 protein is CASNSTGVDEKLFF. DNA of the CDR3: TGTGCCAGCAATTCGACAGGGGTGGATGAAAAACTGTTTTTT.

Concerning this clonotype itself: Just one base apart from a much larger clone, this may be a read error. The genes are TRBV5-1 and TRBJ2-7; perhaps TRBD1 as D (6 bases). Germline V gene lookup returns CDR1 SGHRS and CDR2 YFSETQ. The CDR3 has 16 amino acids. CDR3 residues: CVSSLEPGQKTYEQYF. The CDR3 coding sequence is TGCGTCAGCAGCTTGGAACCGGGACAAAAAACCTACGAGCAGTACTTC.

The chain couples TRBV29-1 to TRBJ2-7; 9 positions agree with TRBD2. V shed 2 bases and J 5 bases; nucleotides not matched to a gene: 4. There are 13 residues in the CDR3. Looked up from germline, CDR1 is SQVTM and CDR2 is ANQGSEA. The CDR3 bases are TGCAGCGTTGAAATTAGCGGGGGCGACGAGCAGTACTTC. Its translation: CSVEISGGDEQYF.

Concerning this clonotype: A much larger clonotype is one base distant, so this may be a read error. The chain links TRBV6-2 or TRBV6-3 to TRBJ2-2, with D tentatively TRBD2 (5 bases). From germline, CDR1 is MNHEY and CDR2 SVGEGT. CDR3 length: 12 residues. CDR3 sequence (DNA): TGTGCCAGGTTCCAAGGCACCGGGGAGCTGTTATTT. Translating it yields CARFQGTGELLF.

This clonotype was recorded once. Being one base from a much bigger clone, this may be a read error. The rearrangement joins TRBV28 to TRBJ1-2, with D possibly matching TRBD1 (5 bases). The CDR3 length is 18 residues. CDR1 is MDHEN, CDR2 SYDVKM, per germline. The V end was cut by 4 bases, the J end by 3 bases, with 24 bases between. CDR3 sequence: CASSSPVSRAPFHYGYTF. Written as DNA, the CDR3 is TGTGCCAGCAGTTCCCCCGTGAGCAGGGCCCCTTTTCACTATGGCTACACCTTC.

The chain links TRBV4-2 to TRBJ2-1, with D possibly TRBD2 on 6 matching bases. With 1 base removed from V and 8 bases from J, the gap between germline ends came to 18 bases. The length of the CDR3 is 16 residues. The germline V gene encodes CDR1 LGHNA and CDR2 YNFKEQ. As DNA, the CDR3 is TGTGCCAGCAGCCAAGCAGGACTTGCGGGAAACCATGAGCAGTTCTTC. This sequence encodes CASSQAGLAGNHEQFF.

A note on this clonotype: Because it lacks the conserved phenylalanine or tryptophan at the end, this CDR3 is likely a read error. V gene TRBV28 combines with J gene TRBJ2-3, with D possibly TRBD2 on 6 matching bases. The CDR3 sequence is 15 residues long. Trimming stripped 5 bases from V and 5 bases from J, with 17 bases between. Germline CDR1 MDHEN, CDR2 SYDVKM. The CDR3 here is CASSPGDSDIDTQYI. The CDR3 DNA reads TGTGCCAGCAGTCCTGGGGACTCGGACATAGATACGCAGTATATT.

In the case of this clonotype: An end of the junction differs from the germline gene, which may be a read error. The V gene is TRBV4-3, the J gene TRBJ1-5, with D maybe TRBD1 (6 bases). CDR1 is LGHNA, CDR2 YSLEER, per germline. The CDR3 runs to 15 residues. CDR3: CARSQGTLSNQPQHF. CDR3 sequence (DNA): TGCGCCCGCAGCCAAGGGACATTAAGTAATCAGCCCCAGCATTTT.

In the case of this clonotype: A junction boundary mismatches the germline segment, possibly from a read error. For the CDR3, the DNA is TGTACCAGCAGCTCAACTTGGATGGTGAACACTGAAGCTTTCTTT. This codes for CTSSSTWMVNTEAFF. V is TRBV11-3 and J is TRBJ1-1; no clear D gene. The CDR3 extends over 15 amino acids. The germline CDR1 and CDR2 sequences are SGHNT and YENEEA.

Comment on this clonotype: Sequence at one end of the junction differs from germline and may be a read error. The rearrangement joins TRBV29-1 to TRBJ1-1; the D is unclear. The CDR3 is made up of 13 amino acids. CDR1 is SQVTM, CDR2 ANQGSEA, per germline. CDR3 nucleotide sequence: TGCATCGTTGAAACGGAAATTTACACTGAAGGTTTCTTT. This gives the protein CIVETEIYTEGFF.

Note on this clonotype: A much larger clone differs from this one at a single base, so this may be a read error. This CDR3 is CASSLDMVATNEKLFF. CDR3 nucleotide sequence: TGCGCCAGCAGCCTGGACATGGTTGCAACTAATGAAAAACTGTTTTTT. The chain recombines TRBV4-3 with TRBJ1-4; a possible D gene is TRBD1 (5 bases). V lost 4 bases to trimming and J lost 0 bases, with 12 bases between them. The length of the CDR3 is 16 residues. Germline V lookup: CDR1 LGHNA, CDR2 YSLEER.

Worth noting for this clonotype: A junction boundary mismatches the germline segment, possibly from a read error. CDR3 coding DNA: TGTGCTAGCAACTTTAGGGACAGGCAAGAGACCCAGTACTTC. This translates into CASNFRDRQETQYF. The chain links TRBV7-7 to TRBJ2-5; TRBD1 aligns across 8 bases. CDR3 length: 14 amino acids. Looked up from germline, CDR1 is SSHAT and CDR2 is FNYEAQ (reference sequence).